Below are 27 T cell receptor beta chains sequenced from a single sample in a study of vaccination effects on CD4 cells after COVID-19. Having been cultured for about 10 days, the cells underwent CD4+ T cell isolation. These TCRs are of unknown antigen specificity. Data came from immunoSEQ multiplex PCR; TCRdb stores just in-frame clones and leaves some out. This table has 45,000 to 60,000 clones, about 70% appearing once. The sequencing here drew on CD4+ T cells from PBMCs cultured without peptide, taken before COVID-19 vaccination. These receptors were obtained from a human donor who had a prior SARS-CoV-2 infection.

The rearrangement links TRBV29-1 to TRBJ2-2; tentative D call: TRBD1 (5 bases). The CDR3 is made up of 14 amino acids. Germline assignment: CDR1 SQVTM and CDR2 ANQGSEA. Trimming took 5 bases from V and 0 from J, leaving 10 bases between them. This CDR3 is CSVRQYSNTGELFF. The CDR3 region has the DNA TGCAGCGTTCGACAGTACTCGAACACCGGGGAGCTGTTTTTT.

This clone has just a few counts. J is TRBJ1-3 and V is TRBV4-2; possibly TRBD1 for D (6 bases). Germline V gives CDR1 LGHNA, CDR2 YNFKEQ. With 2 bases removed from V and 0 bases from J, the gap between germline ends came to 14 bases. CDR3 size: 17 residues. The DNA for the CDR3 is TGTGCCAGCAGCCAAAAAACAGGGCTATACTCTGGAAACACCATATATTTT. This encodes CASSQKTGLYSGNTIYF.

The count of this clone is one. V is TRBV2 and J is TRBJ1-4, with TRBD1 matching 9 bases. The germline V gene has CDR1 SNHLY and CDR2 FYNNEI. Trimming took 6 bases from V and 8 from J; bases not matched to a gene: 10. This CDR3 has 15 residues. CDR3 protein: CASRRQGGGGEKLFF. CDR3 nucleotides: TGTGCCAGCAGACGACAGGGGGGAGGAGGGGAAAAACTGTTTTTT. Looking up the rest from reference TRBV2 and TRBJ1-4 gives the full variable domain: EPEVTQTPSHQVTQMGQEVILRCVPISNHLYFYWYRQILGQKVEFLVSFYNNEISEKSEIFDDQFSVERPDGSNFTLKIRSTKLEDSAMYFCASRRQGGGGEKLFFGSGTQLSVL.

V gene TRBV7-3 combines with J gene TRBJ1-6; unclear D gene. V shed 3 bases and J shed 6 bases, with 9 bases lying between them. This CDR3 has 14 amino acids. The germline gives CDR1 SGHTA, CDR2 FQGTGA. CDR3: CASSLTATNSPLHF. For the CDR3, the DNA is TGTGCCAGCAGCTTGACGGCCACTAATTCACCCCTCCACTTT. Complete variable domain (other parts from reference TRBV7-3 and TRBJ1-6): GAGVSQTPSNKVTEKGKYVELRCDPISGHTALYWYRQSLGQGPEFLIYFQGTGAADDSGLPNDRFFAVRPEGSVSTLKIQRTERGDSAVYLCASSLTATNSPLHFGNGTRLTVT.

V gene TRBV6-1 combines with J gene TRBJ2-6; no firm D call. The ends were cut back, 2 bases at V and 0 bases at J, with 11 bases in the middle. The CDR3 has 17 amino acids. CDR1 and CDR2 from the germline V gene are MNHNS and SASEGT. The CDR3 protein is CASSEKPRNSGANVLTF. The DNA of the CDR3 is TGTGCCAGCAGTGAAAAACCTCGAAACTCTGGGGCCAACGTCCTGACTTTC.

The genes are TRBV7-9 and TRBJ2-7, with D possibly matching TRBD2 (6 bases). The germline V gene encodes CDR1 SEHNR and CDR2 FQNEAQ (reference sequence). Trimming removed 11 bases at V and 1 base at J, with 15 bases between. CDR3 length: 13 amino acids. CDR3 nucleotides: TGTGCCGTATCGGGACTGAGTTCCTACGAGCAGTACTTC. This codes for CAVSGLSSYEQYF.

This chain joins TRBV7-8 and TRBJ2-5; D ambiguous. The CDR3 is 18 residues long. Germline V gene lookup returns CDR1 SGHVS and CDR2 FQNEAQ. V shed 4 bases and J shed 4 bases, with 25 bases lying between them. The CDR3 reads CASSSPAGVAVSRETQYF. CDR3 sequence (DNA): TGTGCCAGCAGCTCCCCGGCTGGAGTGGCGGTGTCTAGAGAGACCCAGTACTTC.

The CDR3 protein is CASSSGANSYEQYF. The CDR3 bases are TGTGCCAGCTCCTCCGGGGCCAACTCCTACGAGCAGTACTTC. The chain couples TRBV18 to TRBJ2-7, with D perhaps matching TRBD1 or TRBD2 (5 bases each). The germline V gene encodes CDR1 KGHSH and CDR2 LQKENI. Trimming pared 6 bases from V and 0 bases from J, leaving 12 bases between. The CDR3 is 14 amino acids.

This chain links TRBV18 with TRBJ1-1; perhaps TRBD1 as D (5 bases). Trimming left V 2 bases short and J 7 bases short, with 11 bases between. The CDR3 contains 13 residues. Looked up from germline, CDR1 is KGHSH and CDR2 is LQKENI. The CDR3 is CASSPTTEVEAFF. The CDR3 region has the DNA TGTGCCAGCTCACCAACGACAGAGGTTGAAGCTTTCTTT.

This sequence joins TRBV19 and TRBJ2-3; possibly TRBD2 for D (7 bases). The V end was cut by 5 bases, the J end by 6 bases, with 18 bases between. The CDR3 length is 15 residues. The germline V gene encodes CDR1 LNHDA and CDR2 SQIVND (reference sequence). The CDR3 sequence is CASSWRGGRADTQYF. In nucleotides, the CDR3 is TGTGCCAGTAGTTGGAGGGGGGGCCGGGCGGATACGCAGTATTTT.

This clone was observed once. V gene TRBV2 combines with J gene TRBJ2-3, with TRBD2 matching 9 bases. This CDR3 is built from 16 residues. The J segment lost 2 bases and the V segment lost 5 bases, leaving 8 bases of the junction unmatched. CDR1 is SNHLY and CDR2 is FYNNEI in the germline V gene. In nucleotides, the CDR3 is TGTGCCAGCAGTTTCAAGACTAGCGGCTTCACAGATACGCAGTATTTT. Amino acid sequence: CASSFKTSGFTDTQYF.

The chain has TRBV3-1 (or the pseudogene TRBV3-2) and TRBJ1-3; D may be TRBD1 (5 bases). This CDR3 is built from 13 residues. The germline CDR1 and CDR2 sequences are LGHDT and YNNKEL (reference sequence). V shed 4 bases and J shed 7 bases, with 11 bases lying between them. Here the CDR3 reads CASSLGGLNTIYF. In DNA, the CDR3 is TGTGCCAGCAGCCTCGGGGGGTTGAACACCATATATTTT.

This chain links TRBV5-4 with TRBJ1-2; the D gene is possibly TRBD1 (6 bases). V lost 3 bases, J lost 8 bases, and 17 bases lay in between. CDR1 and CDR2 from the germline V gene are SGHNT and YYREEE (reference sequence). The CDR3 spans 14 residues. Written as DNA, the CDR3 is TGTGCCAGCAGCTCCCCGGACAGACGAAAGGGCTACACCTTC. The encoded protein is CASSSPDRRKGYTF.

The rearrangement links TRBV19 to TRBJ2-3; 9 bases align to TRBD2. The CDR3 is 14 amino acids. Trimming at V came to 6 bases and at J to 9 bases, leaving 10 bases not matched to a gene. Looked up from germline, CDR1 is LNHDA and CDR2 is SQIVND (reference sequence). Here the CDR3 reads CASRSIAGVGTQYF. DNA of the CDR3: TGTGCCAGTAGGTCTATAGCGGGAGTAGGAACGCAGTATTTT.

The rearrangement joins TRBV7-9 to TRBJ2-1, with 16 bases fitting TRBD2. CDR3 size: 15 residues. Germline CDR1 reads SEHNR; CDR2 reads FQNEAQ (reference sequence). Trimming removed 5 bases from V and 10 bases from J; junction bases left unmatched: 5. CDR3 coding DNA: TGTGCCAGCAGCCCACCGGGACTAGCGGGAGGGGAGCAGTTCTTC. As protein: CASSPPGLAGGEQFF. The whole variable domain, remainder taken from reference TRBV7-9 and TRBJ2-1, is DTGVSQNPRHKITKRGQNVTFRCDPISEHNRLYWYRQTLGQGPEFLTYFQNEAQLEKSRLLSDRFSAERPKGSFSTLEIQRTEQGDSAMYLCASSPPGLAGGEQFFGPGTRLTVL.

The CDR3 coding sequence is TGTGCCAGCAGCCTGGGACAGCGCACTGAAGCTTTCTTT. Residues: CASSLGQRTEAFF. This rearrangement joins TRBV7-2 to TRBJ1-1; TRBD1 aligns across 7 bases. The CDR3 covers 13 residues. Germline V gene sequence: CDR1 SGHTA, CDR2 FQGNSA. V lost 5 bases, J lost 4 bases, and 4 bases stayed unmatched.

This rearrangement joins TRBV6-5 to TRBJ2-7; D gene unclear. CDR3 length: 13 amino acids. Germline CDR1 and CDR2: MNHEY and SVGAGI. V lost 6 bases and J lost 2, with 11 bases in between. The CDR3 reads CASRDAVTYEQYF. The CDR3 DNA reads TGTGCCAGCAGGGACGCAGTAACCTACGAGCAGTACTTC.

This sequence joins TRBV7-3 and TRBJ2-1; D is possibly TRBD1 (5 bases). Trimming pared 5 bases from V and 1 base from J, leaving 18 bases between. Germline CDR1 SGHTA, CDR2 FQGTGA. The CDR3 sequence is 17 residues long. In DNA, the CDR3 is TGTGCCAGCAGCAAACGGATAGGGGCAGCTTCCTACAATGAGCAGTTCTTC. Translation: CASSKRIGAASYNEQFF.

V is TRBV5-1 and J is TRBJ1-1; 9 nucleotides align to TRBD1. CDR1 and CDR2 (germline): SGHRS, YFSETQ. V lost 6 bases to trimming and J lost 4 bases; unmatched junction nucleotides: 7. The CDR3 loop spans 14 amino acids. CDR3 coding DNA: TGCGCCAGCAACCAACAGGGGGCGGGCACTGAAGCTTTCTTT. As protein: CASNQQGAGTEAFF.

There are a few counts of this clone. The CDR3 DNA sequence: TGTGCCAGCAGATATAAGACAGGGGGCTACGAGCAGTACTTC. Translating gives CASRYKTGGYEQYF. This chain links TRBV2 with TRBJ2-7, with TRBD1 matching over 9 bases. There are 14 residues in the CDR3. Germline CDR1 SNHLY, CDR2 FYNNEI. V lost 6 bases and J lost 3; bases outside the gene matches: 6.

The chain joins TRBV20-1 to TRBJ2-5; 7 bases align to TRBD2. After removal of 3 bases from V and 2 bases from J, the junction contained 6 bases not matched to a gene. CDR1 and CDR2 (germline): DFQATT, SNEGSKA (reference sequence). The CDR3 is 14 residues long. The CDR3 DNA sequence: TGCAGTGCTAGTGAGGGAGGGGAACAAGAGACCCAGTACTTC. The encoded protein is CSASEGGEQETQYF.

This clone was seen only a few times. V and J are TRBV7-3 and TRBJ2-1; perhaps D is TRBD1 or TRBD2 (5 bases each). The CDR3 totals 14 residues. Looked up from germline, CDR1 is SGHTA and CDR2 is FQGTGA. The V and J ends lost 5 bases and 6 bases respectively, with 14 bases between them. The CDR3 DNA reads as TGTGCCAGCAGCCTGGGGACCCATTCCAATGAGCAGTTCTTC. The encoded protein is CASSLGTHSNEQFF. The entire variable domain, with the rest obtained from reference TRBV7-3 and TRBJ2-1, is as follows: GAGVSQTPSNKVTEKGKYVELRCDPISGHTALYWYRQSLGQGPEFLIYFQGTGAADDSGLPNDRFFAVRPEGSVSTLKIQRTERGDSAVYLCASSLGTHSNEQFFGPGTRLTVL.

The rearrangement uses TRBV10-3 and TRBJ1-2; no reliable D call. From germline, CDR1 is ENHRY and CDR2 SYGVKD. V was cut by 3 bases and J by 8 bases, with 7 bases left in between. The CDR3 is 11 amino acids. The CDR3 DNA sequence: TGTGCCATCAGTGATCTGGGAGGCTACACCTTC. Residues: CAISDLGGYTF.

The chain couples TRBV7-2 to TRBJ2-3, with D possibly matching TRBD2 (5 bases). This CDR3 spans 16 amino acids. Deletions cut 7 bases from V and 3 bases from J, with 20 bases between. The germline gives CDR1 SGHTA, CDR2 FQGNSA. The CDR3 protein is CASTSVVARSTDTQYF. The CDR3 DNA follows: TGTGCCAGCACCTCCGTGGTAGCGAGGAGTACAGATACGCAGTATTTT. Drawing the rest from reference TRBV7-2 and TRBJ2-3, the complete variable domain is GAGVSQSPSNKVTEKGKDVELRCDPISGHTALYWYRQSLGQGLEFLIYFQGNSAPDKSGLPSDRFSAERTGGSVSTLTIQRTQQEDSAVYLCASTSVVARSTDTQYFGPGTRLTVL.

The rearrangement uses TRBV6-5 and TRBJ1-3; D gene uncertain. Trimming stripped 0 bases from V and 4 bases from J, with 13 bases between. Germline lookup yields CDR1 MNHEY and CDR2 SVGAGI. The CDR3 is 16 residues long. The DNA for the CDR3 is TGTGCCAGCAGTTACTCTTCTCCCGGGTCCGGAAACACCATATATTTT. It is translated as CASSYSSPGSGNTIYF.

The chain carries TRBV14 and TRBJ2-1; D is possibly TRBD1 or TRBD2 (5 bases each). Trimming stripped 0 bases from V and 4 bases from J, with 13 bases between. CDR1 is SGHDN and CDR2 is FVKESK in the germline V gene. This CDR3 has 16 residues. CDR3 in amino acids: CASSQDVGTGYNEQFF. For the CDR3, the DNA is TGTGCCAGCAGCCAAGATGTCGGGACGGGTTACAATGAGCAGTTCTTC. The full variable domain, rest sourced from reference TRBV14 and TRBJ2-1, is EAGVTQFPSHSVIEKGQTVTLRCDPISGHDNLYWYRRVMGKEIKFLLHFVKESKQDESGMPNNRFLAERTGGTYSTLKVQPAELEDSGVYFCASSQDVGTGYNEQFFGPGTRLTVL.

There are a few counts of this clone. The CDR3 nucleotides are TGCGCCAGCAGCTTGGTACCGGCTAGTAGTTTTGCGAATGAGCAGTTCTTC. The encoded protein is CASSLVPASSFANEQFF. The rearrangement uses TRBV5-1 and TRBJ2-1; D ambiguous. The CDR3 is 17 amino acids. Trimming took 0 bases from V and 7 from J, leaving 20 bases between them. Germline assignment: CDR1 SGHRS and CDR2 YFSETQ.